The next 20 T cell receptor beta chains were all read from a single sample in a study of T-cell memory formation after mild COVID-19. TCRdb re-called the 5' RACE reads with MiXCR, one entry per CDR3 protein. Among some 150,000 distinct CDR3 sequences, around 15% were seen once, and the ten largest hold 28%. The source material was PBMCs or a T cell subset sorted from them (not recorded which). The receptors shown here come from an adult woman who had mild COVID-19 (a few samples of this study predate the infection). Cell type and time point are not known.

The J gene is TRBJ1-2, the V gene TRBV11-1, with 8 bases identical to TRBD1. This CDR3 region has 14 residues. Germline CDR1 SGHAT, CDR2 FQDESV (reference sequence). V trimming: 5 bases; J trimming: 6 bases; junction bases outside the gene matches: 8. CDR3 coding DNA: TGTGCCAGCAGCCCCCGACAGGGGTTTAATGGCTACACCTTC. Encoded protein: CASSPRQGFNGYTF.

The rearrangement uses TRBV10-1 and TRBJ2-2; the D is unclear. Trimming shortened V by 2 bases and J by 4 bases, and 8 bases separated the two germline ends. The CDR3 sequence is 14 residues long. Germline CDR1 reads WNHNN; CDR2 reads SYGVQD (reference sequence). In DNA, the CDR3 is TGCGCCAGCAGTGAGGAGACGGGCACCGGGGAGCTGTTTTTT. Protein product: CASSEETGTGELFF.

The table lists this clonotype with a few counts. The J gene is TRBJ1-2, the V gene TRBV10-3, with unresolved D. Germline V gives CDR1 ENHRY, CDR2 SYGVKD. The CDR3 totals 12 residues. V lost 10 bases and J lost 7, with 16 bases in between. CDR3 in DNA: TGTGCCACCAGAAGAAGGGAGGCTGGCTACACCTTC. It yields the protein CATRRREAGYTF.

In this sample, this clonotype turned up a few times. This chain links TRBV12-3 or TRBV12-4 with TRBJ2-7; a possible D gene is TRBD2 (5 bases). This CDR3 region has 15 residues. Trimming cost V 7 bases and J 5 bases, with 21 bases left between them. The CDR3 protein is CASIQSGIGPHEQYF. The CDR3 DNA sequence: TGTGCCAGCATCCAATCCGGGATTGGTCCTCACGAGCAGTACTTC.

This chain uses TRBV20-1 with TRBJ1-1, with a possible D match to TRBD1 (5 bases). CDR1 is DFQATT, CDR2 SNEGSKA, per germline (reference sequence). Deletions cut 1 base from V and 1 base from J, with 10 bases between. The length of the CDR3 is 14 residues. CDR3 protein: CSARVKQENTEAFF. The CDR3 DNA follows: TGCAGTGCTAGAGTTAAACAGGAGAACACTGAAGCTTTCTTT.

This clonotype has more than one count but fewer than ten. CDR3 region: CASRKGQGGEAFF. The CDR3 DNA sequence: TGTGCCAGCAGAAAGGGACAGGGGGGAGAAGCTTTCTTT. The chain carries TRBV12-3 or TRBV12-4 and TRBJ1-1, with 11 nucleotides matching TRBD1. The CDR3 has 13 residues. J gave up 8 bases and V 6 bases, and 5 bases lay outside the gene matches.

This rearrangement joins TRBV27 to TRBJ2-3, with 8 positions matching TRBD2. The CDR3 consists of 15 residues. CDR1 and CDR2 (germline): MNHEY, SMNVEV (reference sequence). Trimming removed 5 bases from V and 2 bases from J; junction bases left unmatched: 6. The CDR3 coding sequence is TGTGCCAGCAGTCCGTTAGCGGGGTACACAGATACGCAGTATTTT. Its protein product is CASSPLAGYTDTQYF.

The chain recombines TRBV5-1 with TRBJ1-2; a possible D gene is TRBD1 (6 bases). Germline V gene lookup returns CDR1 SGHRS and CDR2 YFSETQ. Trimming left V 0 bases short and J 4 bases short, with 10 bases between. The CDR3 consists of 14 residues. In DNA, the CDR3 is TGCGCCAGCAGCTTGGATCGCAGGGGCTATGGCTACACCTTC. Translation gives CASSLDRRGYGYTF.

CDR3 sequence reads: CSARGPDSLTYNEQFF. Written as DNA, the CDR3 is TGCAGTGCTAGAGGACCCGACAGTCTTACCTACAATGAGCAGTTCTTC. The chain uses TRBV20-1 and TRBJ2-1, with D possibly TRBD1 on 5 matching bases. The germline V gene has CDR1 DFQATT and CDR2 SNEGSKA (reference sequence). V lost 1 base to trimming and J lost 2 bases, with 15 bases between them. The CDR3 sequence is 16 residues long.

V usage is TRBV10-2 and J usage is TRBJ1-1; weak D call: TRBD1 (5 bases). The length of the CDR3 is 15 residues. Trimming stripped 0 bases from V and 2 bases from J, with 10 bases between. The germline gives CDR1 WSHSY, CDR2 SAAADI. As DNA, the CDR3 is TGCGCCAGCAGTGAGTCAGACAGACTTAACACTGAAGCTTTCTTT. Its translation is CASSESDRLNTEAFF.

This rearrangement joins TRBV6-1 to TRBJ2-7; the D is unclear. V was shortened by 6 bases and J by 2 bases, with 17 bases between the two germline ends. The germline V gene encodes CDR1 MNHNS and CDR2 SASEGT. This CDR3 is 15 amino acids long. In nucleotides, the CDR3 is TGTGCCAGCAGCGCTGACGGAACCTCGACCTACGAGCAGTACTTC. Translation gives CASSADGTSTYEQYF.

J is TRBJ2-1 and V is TRBV7-2, with TRBD2 identical over 8 bases. Trimming cost V 5 bases and J 10 bases; bases outside gene matches: 10. The CDR3 is 14 amino acids. Germline V gene lookup returns CDR1 SGHTA and CDR2 FQGNSA. Written as DNA, the CDR3 is TGTGCCAGCAGCGTACAAGGACTAGCCCCAGAGCAGTTCTTC. This sequence encodes CASSVQGLAPEQFF. The whole variable domain, remainder taken from reference TRBV7-2 and TRBJ2-1, is GAGVSQSPSNKVTEKGKDVELRCDPISGHTALYWYRQSLGQGLEFLIYFQGNSAPDKSGLPSDRFSAERTGGSVSTLTIQRTQQEDSAVYLCASSVQGLAPEQFFGPGTRLTVL.

The chain has TRBV19 and TRBJ1-1, with 8 positions matching TRBD1. This CDR3 comprises 16 residues. The J segment lost 1 base and the V segment lost 3 bases, leaving 7 bases of the junction unmatched. Germline CDR1 LNHDA, CDR2 SQIVND (reference sequence). The CDR3 sequence is CASSMVSGGPNTEAFF. The DNA for the CDR3 is TGTGCCAGTAGTATGGTGTCAGGGGGCCCGAACACTGAAGCTTTCTTT.

At least ten counts were recorded for this clonotype. The chain carries TRBV20-1 and TRBJ2-1; 8 bases are a match to TRBD1. The germline V gene has CDR1 DFQATT and CDR2 SNEGSKA (reference sequence). V lost 0 bases to trimming and J lost 6 bases; unmatched junction nucleotides: 7. The CDR3 totals 15 residues. Here the CDR3 DNA reads TGCAGTGCTAGAGACTGGGACAGGTTCTTCAATGAGCAGTTCTTC. Translation: CSARDWDRFFNEQFF.

The V and J genes are TRBV5-1 and TRBJ1-1, with D unclear. The ends were cut back, 4 bases at V and 2 bases at J, with 3 bases in the middle. CDR3 length: 11 amino acids. Germline V gene lookup returns CDR1 SGHRS and CDR2 YFSETQ. The CDR3 DNA is TGCGCCAGCAGCGCAAACACTGAAGCTTTCTTT. Translation gives CASSANTEAFF.

This clonotype was picked up a small number of times. The chain employs TRBV25-1 and TRBJ1-2, with unresolved D. Per germline, CDR1 MGHDK and CDR2 SYGVNS. This CDR3 is built from 14 residues. The V gene lost 1 base and the J gene lost 6 bases, with 12 bases spanning the gap. CDR3 DNA: TGTGCCAGCAGTGAATTTGGCCGAAAGGATGGCTACACCTTC. Translating it yields CASSEFGRKDGYTF.

The V gene is TRBV2, the J gene TRBJ1-5; no firm D call. Trimming took off 8 bases at V and 0 bases at J, with 11 bases between the two ends. CDR1 and CDR2 from the germline V gene are SNHLY and FYNNEI. The CDR3 runs 14 residues. CDR3 nucleotides: TGTGCCAGCGCCAGACTGAATAGCAATCAGCCCCAGCATTTT. This codes for CASARLNSNQPQHF.

The CDR3 sequence: CASSLKEDYGYTF. Written as DNA, the CDR3 is TGTGCCAGCAGCCTAAAGGAGGACTATGGCTACACCTTC. The chain uses TRBV12-3 or TRBV12-4 and TRBJ1-2; D remains ambiguous. The CDR3 covers 13 residues. Trimming stripped 6 bases from V and 3 bases from J, with 11 bases between.

The CDR3 is CASLHGTRLPLKETQYF. The CDR3 DNA follows: TGTGCCAGCCTTCACGGGACACGCCTGCCCTTAAAAGAGACCCAGTACTTC. This chain connects TRBV28 to TRBJ2-5; perhaps TRBD1 as D (6 bases). The germline gives CDR1 MDHEN, CDR2 SYDVKM. The CDR3 has 17 amino acids. Trimming took off 8 bases at V and 3 bases at J, with 25 bases between the two ends.

Only a few counts were recorded for this clonotype. This sequence joins TRBV12-3 or TRBV12-4 and TRBJ2-7; 13 nucleotides match TRBD2. Trimming at V came to 6 bases and at J to 4 bases, leaving 9 bases not matched to a gene. CDR3 size: 16 residues. The CDR3 DNA is TGTGCCAGCAGGATGACTAGCGGGGGGCCGTCTTACGAGCAGTACTTC. This sequence encodes CASRMTSGGPSYEQYF.